This passage covers 23 T cell receptor beta chains from one sample sequenced in a study of CD8+CD57+ T cells in acquired aplastic anemia. The use of genomic DNA as template underpinned the TCR beta VDJ and CDR3 profiling. TCRdb recomputed calls from the reads with MiXCR, one row per CDR3 protein. The profile shows 150,000 or so distinct CDR3 sequences, about 60% of them singletons. The specimen sequenced was sorted CD4+, CD8+, or CD8+CD57+ T cells (not recorded which) from PBMCs. All receptors derive from a human donor in good health.

This clonotype was detected many times. V usage is TRBV4-1 and J usage is TRBJ1-2; 9 nucleotides agree with TRBD1. V shed 2 bases and J 8 bases; nucleotides not matched to a gene: 6. The CDR3 sequence is 14 residues long. Germline CDR1 is MGHRA and CDR2 is YSYEKL. CDR3 sequence reads: CASSQIQGARGYTF. CDR3 DNA: TGCGCCAGCAGCCAAATACAGGGGGCGCGAGGCTACACCTTC.

This clonotype was seen only once. This CDR3 is CASSLSAGRSGYTF. The CDR3 coding sequence is TGTGCCAGCAGCTTATCGGCAGGGCGGTCTGGCTACACCTTC. This rearrangement joins TRBV7-9 to TRBJ1-2; a possible D gene is TRBD1 (5 bases). The ends were cut back, 2 bases at V and 7 bases at J, with 14 bases in the middle. In germline, CDR1 is SEHNR, CDR2 FQNEAQ (reference sequence). There are 14 residues in the CDR3.

The rearrangement links TRBV6-1 to TRBJ2-2; 7 nucleotides agree with TRBD1. V shed 6 bases and J 0 bases; nucleotides not matched to a gene: 4. Germline CDR1 MNHNS, CDR2 SASEGT. The CDR3 runs 15 residues. CDR3: CASRMTGSNTGELFF. The CDR3 bases are TGTGCCAGCAGAATGACAGGGTCGAACACCGGGGAGCTGTTTTTT.

CDR3 coding DNA: TGCGCCAGCAGCCGGCGGGGGGCAGATACGCAGTATTTT. This encodes CASSRRGADTQYF. J is TRBJ2-3 and V is TRBV5-1; 8 bases fit TRBD2. Germline V gene lookup returns CDR1 SGHRS and CDR2 YFSETQ. The CDR3 has 13 residues. With 4 bases clipped from V and 4 bases from J, the junction kept 2 bases outside the gene matches.

The V and J genes are TRBV2 and TRBJ1-2; D gene unclear. This CDR3 comprises 13 residues. V dropped 6 bases and J dropped 2 bases, with 10 bases sitting between them. CDR1 SNHLY and CDR2 FYNNEI come from the germline V gene. The CDR3 region has the DNA TGTGCCAGCAGCACCCAAGGCAACTATGGCTACACCTTC. This encodes CASSTQGNYGYTF.

Ten or more counts support this clonotype. The J gene is TRBJ2-7, the V gene TRBV9; weak D call: TRBD1 (6 bases). This CDR3 comprises 13 residues. The germline gives CDR1 SGDLS, CDR2 YYNGEE. V was shortened by 5 bases and J by 0 bases, with 9 bases between the two germline ends. CDR3 amino acids: CASSRDTSYEQYF. CDR3 DNA sequence: TGTGCCAGCAGTCGGGACACCTCCTACGAGCAGTACTTC.

About this clonotype: This is likely a read error, given that the CDR3 carries no conserved phenylalanine or tryptophan at its end. V is TRBV29-1 and J is TRBJ2-1, with 10 bases aligning to TRBD2. Losses at the gene ends were 4 bases for V and 3 bases for J; bases not matched to a gene: 0. Per the germline V gene, CDR1 is SQVTM and CDR2 is ANQGSEA. This CDR3 comprises 13 residues. The CDR3 nucleotides read TGCAGCGTTGCTAGCGGGAGCTACAATGAGCAGTTCTCC. It specifies CSVASGSYNEQFS.

This clonotype was found a few times. Here the CDR3 omits its conserved ending phenylalanine or tryptophan, so a read error is the likely source. This chain connects TRBV4-1 to TRBJ2-1; D remains unclear. The germline V gene has CDR1 MGHRA and CDR2 YSYEKL. V was pared by 2 bases and J by 6 bases, with 17 bases between. The CDR3 runs 16 residues. The CDR3 here is CASSQFPPVLGNEQFL. Here the CDR3 DNA reads TGCGCCAGCAGCCAATTCCCGCCTGTCCTGGGCAATGAGCAGTTCCTC.

The V gene is TRBV6-2 or TRBV6-3, the J gene TRBJ2-1, with D tentatively TRBD2 (6 bases). The V and J ends lost 1 base and 8 bases respectively, with 15 bases between them. CDR1 and CDR2 from the germline V gene are MNHEY and SVGEGT. The CDR3 extends over 15 amino acids. CDR3 sequence: CASSYLAGPRDEQFF. In nucleotides, the CDR3 is TGTGCCAGCAGTTACTTGGCGGGACCCCGGGATGAGCAGTTCTTC.

Regarding this clonotype: A much larger clone differs from this one at a single base, so this may be a read error. V gene TRBV9 combines with J gene TRBJ1-1; D might be TRBD1 (5 bases). The CDR3 length is 13 residues. Germline V gene sequence: CDR1 SGDLS, CDR2 YYNGEE. The CDR3 coding sequence is TGTGCCAGCAGCTCCGGGGGGAACACTGAAGCTCTCTTT. This sequence encodes CASSSGGNTEALF.

The chain links TRBV7-3 to TRBJ2-3; D is ambiguous. This CDR3 has 16 amino acids. Between the trimmed V and J ends, which lost 6 bases and 5 bases, there was a span of 21 bases. Germline V gene data show CDR1 as SGHTA and CDR2 as FQGTGA. The CDR3 nucleotides read TGTGCCAGCAGTCGCACTGGAGTTGGTTGGCTAGATACGCAGTATTTT. Translated: CASSRTGVGWLDTQYF.

About this clonotype: The junction departs from the called germline gene at one end, perhaps through a read error. This chain uses TRBV5-8 with TRBJ1-2, with D possibly matching TRBD1 (6 bases). Germline V CDR1 and CDR2: SGHTS, YDEGEE. The CDR3 consists of 16 residues. CDR3 bases: TGCGCCAGCAGCCAAGATAGTGGCAGGGGATTGTACGGCTACACCTTC. Its translation is CASSQDSGRGLYGYTF. Variable domain in full (rest from reference TRBV5-8 and TRBJ1-2): EAGVTQSPTHLIKTRGQQATLRCSPISGHTSVYWYQQALGLGLQFLLWYDEGEERNRGNFPPRFSGRQFPNYSSELNVNALELEDSALYLCASSQDSGRGLYGYTFGSGTRLTVV.

This clonotype showed up many times. This chain joins TRBV20-1 and TRBJ2-7; 10 bases are a match to TRBD2. J gave up 5 bases and V 0 bases, and 4 bases lay outside the gene matches. This CDR3 is 14 amino acids long. The germline V gene encodes CDR1 DFQATT and CDR2 SNEGSKA (reference sequence). DNA for the CDR3: TGCAGTGCTAGAGATCCTAGCGGGAGCAACGAGCAGTACTTC. Amino acids: CSARDPSGSNEQYF.

Note on this clonotype: The junction departs from germline at one end; a sequencing error may be responsible. This chain joins TRBV5-5 and TRBJ2-4; 8 nucleotides match TRBD1. The V gene's germline CDR1 is SGHKS and CDR2 YYEKEE (reference sequence). The CDR3 has 16 residues. CDR3 in amino acids: CASSLAVPTGENIQYF. The CDR3 nucleotides are TGCGCCAGCAGCTTGGCTGTTCCGACAGGGGAAAACATTCAGTACTTC.

This clonotype was recorded many times. This chain connects TRBV7-2 to TRBJ2-7; D might be TRBD2 (5 bases). V was cut by 5 bases and J by 4 bases, with 12 bases left in between. The CDR3 covers 13 residues. Germline V gives CDR1 SGHTA, CDR2 FQGNSA. The DNA for the CDR3 is TGTGCCAGCAGCCCCGGGCCGGGGTACGAGCAGTACTTC. Its protein product is CASSPGPGYEQYF.

This clonotype was detected ten times or more. V and J are TRBV2 and TRBJ2-3; 7 bases are shared with TRBD2. This CDR3 contains 15 residues. Per germline, CDR1 SNHLY and CDR2 FYNNEI. Trimming removed 6 bases from V and 2 bases from J; junction bases left unmatched: 8. The CDR3 bases are TGTGCCAGCAGGGCTGGCGGGAGTTTCACAGATACGCAGTATTTT. Translating gives CASRAGGSFTDTQYF.

This clonotype showed up many times. The J gene is TRBJ2-1, the V gene TRBV7-6; 7 bases map to TRBD2. Germline V gene lookup returns CDR1 SGHVS and CDR2 FNYEAQ. V shed 3 bases and J 4 bases; nucleotides not matched to a gene: 9. CDR3 length equals 16 residues. CDR3 coding DNA: TGTGCCAGCAGCTTCCAAGCGGGACCAACATACAATGAGCAGTTCTTC. Translation: CASSFQAGPTYNEQFF.

J is TRBJ1-2 and V is TRBV20-1; 7 bases are shared with TRBD1. This CDR3 spans 13 amino acids. After removal of 3 bases from V and 4 bases from J, the junction contained 5 bases not matched to a gene. Germline V CDR1 and CDR2: DFQATT, SNEGSKA (reference sequence). The CDR3 DNA sequence: TGCAGTGCTAGGGACAGGACCGGCTATGGCTACACCTTC. Encoded protein: CSARDRTGYGYTF.

This chain joins TRBV24-1 and TRBJ1-1; 9 bases are shared with TRBD1. V trimming: 3 bases; J trimming: 10 bases; junction bases outside the gene matches: 5. CDR1 KGHDR and CDR2 SFDVKD come from the germline V gene. This CDR3 has 13 residues. The CDR3 region is CATSDRTGVGAFF. For the CDR3, the DNA is TGTGCCACCAGTGATCGGACAGGGGTGGGAGCTTTCTTT.

V is TRBV24-1 and J is TRBJ2-1; 12 bases fit TRBD2. The CDR3 is 15 residues long. Germline-derived CDR1 and CDR2 are KGHDR and SFDVKD. Trimming cost V 9 bases and J 5 bases; bases outside gene matches: 7. The CDR3 loop reads CATSLAGGYNNEQFF. CDR3 DNA sequence: TGTGCCACCTCGCTAGCGGGAGGGTATAACAATGAGCAGTTCTTC.

The gene calls are TRBV12-3 or TRBV12-4 and TRBJ1-1; D may be TRBD1 (5 bases). The CDR3 is 12 amino acids. V was pared by 10 bases and J by 12 bases, with 21 bases between. CDR3 region: CATRTGRRTTFF. The CDR3 region has the DNA TGTGCCACCAGGACGGGACGGAGAACGACTTTCTTT.

In its sample, this clonotype was seen a few times. The chain couples TRBV25-1 to TRBJ1-4; a possible D gene is TRBD1 (5 bases). CDR1 is MGHDK, CDR2 SYGVNS, per germline. V lost 6 bases and J 0 bases, leaving 11 bases between the germline ends. The CDR3 length is 15 residues. CDR3 protein: CASRDRGATNEKLFF. For the CDR3, the DNA is TGTGCCAGCAGGGATAGGGGTGCAACTAATGAAAAACTGTTTTTT.

The rearrangement joins TRBV7-9 to TRBJ1-3; D not resolved. Trimming left V 5 bases short and J 7 bases short, with 21 bases between. This CDR3 spans 16 amino acids. Germline values: CDR1 SEHNR, CDR2 FQNEAQ (reference sequence). The CDR3 DNA sequence: TGTGCCAGCAGCCTCCGGACTGGCGGGAGGGCTAACACCATATATTTT. It translates to CASSLRTGGRANTIYF.